This TCR beta chain stems from a study of OX40 agonist ivuxolimab in advanced cancers. Study overall: An agonistic anti-OX40 (CD134) antibody, ivuxolimab, was used to treat the patients. Study findings and constraints: Clonal expansion from baseline to week 6 occurred in both CD4+ and CD8+ T cells.

With regard to this clone: What it recognizes is unknown.

Only in-frame clones appear in the TCRdb table, and some are missing; sequencing was by immunoSEQ multiplex PCR. The sample has nearly 80,000 clones, around four fifths seen once. Germline CDR1 and CDR2: WSHSY and SAAADI. This CDR3 is built from 14 residues. Losses at the gene ends were 7 bases for V and 4 bases for J; bases not matched to a gene: 8. The material was CD4+ or CD8+ T cells sorted from blood, obtained in a trial of the OX40 agonist ivuxolimab. The sequence was collected from an adult with an advanced solid tumor such as melanoma, head and neck, liver or kidney cancer. The chain has TRBV10-2 and TRBJ1-2, with 8 positions matching TRBD1. CDR3 nucleotide sequence: TGCGCCAGCACCACCGGGACAGGACTCTATGGCTACACCTTC. Translating it yields CASTTGTGLYGYTF.